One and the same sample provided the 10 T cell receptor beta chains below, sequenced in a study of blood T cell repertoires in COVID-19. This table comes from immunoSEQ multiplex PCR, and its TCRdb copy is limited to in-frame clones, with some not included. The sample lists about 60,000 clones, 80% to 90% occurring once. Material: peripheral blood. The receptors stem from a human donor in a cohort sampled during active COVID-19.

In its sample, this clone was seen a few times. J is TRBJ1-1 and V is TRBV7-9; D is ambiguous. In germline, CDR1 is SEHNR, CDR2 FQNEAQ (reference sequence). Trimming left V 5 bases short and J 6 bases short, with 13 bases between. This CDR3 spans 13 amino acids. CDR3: CASSPARLAEAFF. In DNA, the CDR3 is TGTGCCAGCAGCCCGGCCCGACTCGCTGAAGCTTTCTTT.

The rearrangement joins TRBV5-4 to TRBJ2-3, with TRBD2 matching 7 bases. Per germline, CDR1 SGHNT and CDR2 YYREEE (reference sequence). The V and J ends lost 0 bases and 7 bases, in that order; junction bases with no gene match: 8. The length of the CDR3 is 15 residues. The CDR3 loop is CASSLEAGKPHTQYF. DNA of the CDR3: TGTGCCAGCAGCTTGGAAGCGGGAAAACCCCATACGCAGTATTTT.

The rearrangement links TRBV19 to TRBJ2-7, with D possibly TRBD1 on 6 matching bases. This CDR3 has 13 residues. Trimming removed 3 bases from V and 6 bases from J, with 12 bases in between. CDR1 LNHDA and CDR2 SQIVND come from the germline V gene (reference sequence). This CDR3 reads CASSMQQGGEQYF. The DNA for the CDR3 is TGTGCCAGTAGTATGCAACAGGGCGGCGAGCAGTACTTC. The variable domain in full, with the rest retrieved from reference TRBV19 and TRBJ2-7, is DGGITQSPKYLFRKEGQNVTLSCEQNLNHDAMYWYRQDPGQGLRLIYYSQIVNDFQKGDIAEGYSVSREKKESFPLTVTSAQKNPTAFYLCASSMQQGGEQYFGPGTRLTVT.

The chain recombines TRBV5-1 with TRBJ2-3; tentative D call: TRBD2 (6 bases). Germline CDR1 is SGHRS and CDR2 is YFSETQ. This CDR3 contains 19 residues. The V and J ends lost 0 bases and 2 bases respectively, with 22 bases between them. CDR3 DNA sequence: TGCGCCAGCAGCTTGGCTTCTGGCGGCGCGCGGAGGGCCACAGATACGCAGTATTTT. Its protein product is CASSLASGGARRATDTQYF.

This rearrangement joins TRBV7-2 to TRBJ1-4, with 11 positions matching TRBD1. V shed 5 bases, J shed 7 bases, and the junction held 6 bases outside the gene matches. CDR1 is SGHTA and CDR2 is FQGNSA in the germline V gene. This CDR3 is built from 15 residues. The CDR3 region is CASSPGGTGGEKLFF. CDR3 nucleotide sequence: TGTGCCAGCAGCCCAGGGGGGACAGGGGGTGAAAAACTGTTTTTT.

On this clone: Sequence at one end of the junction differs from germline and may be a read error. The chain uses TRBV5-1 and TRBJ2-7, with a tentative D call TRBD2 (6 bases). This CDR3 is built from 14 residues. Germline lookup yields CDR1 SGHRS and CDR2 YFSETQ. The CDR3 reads CATYRDSTSSEQYF. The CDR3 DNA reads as TGCGCCACCTACCGGGACTCCACCTCCTCCGAGCAGTACTTC. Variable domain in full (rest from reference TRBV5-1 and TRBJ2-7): KAGVTQTPRYLIKTRGQQVTLSCSPISGHRSVSWYQQTPGQGLQFLFEYFSETQRNKGNFPGRFSGRQFSNSRSEMNVSTLELGDSALYLCATYRDSTSSEQYFGPGTRLTVT.

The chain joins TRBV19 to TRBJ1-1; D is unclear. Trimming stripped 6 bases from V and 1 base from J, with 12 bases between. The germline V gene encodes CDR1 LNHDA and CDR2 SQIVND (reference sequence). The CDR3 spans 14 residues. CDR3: CASRTREWNTEAFF. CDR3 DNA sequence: TGTGCCAGTAGGACCCGGGAGTGGAACACTGAAGCTTTCTTT.

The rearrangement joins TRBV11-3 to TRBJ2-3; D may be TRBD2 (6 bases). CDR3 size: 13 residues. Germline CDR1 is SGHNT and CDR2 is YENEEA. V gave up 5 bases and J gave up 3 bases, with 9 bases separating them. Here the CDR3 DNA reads TGTGCCAGCAGCCCGGGGAGGACAGATACGCAGTATTTT. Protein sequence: CASSPGRTDTQYF.

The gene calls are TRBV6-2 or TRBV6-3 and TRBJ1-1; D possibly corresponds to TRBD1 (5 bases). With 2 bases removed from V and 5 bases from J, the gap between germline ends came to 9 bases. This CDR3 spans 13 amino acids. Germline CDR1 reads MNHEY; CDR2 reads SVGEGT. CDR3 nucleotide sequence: TGTGCCAGCAGTTACGGGAGGGGTACTGAAGCTTTCTTT. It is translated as CASSYGRGTEAFF.

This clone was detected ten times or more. CDR3 sequence (DNA): TGTGCCAGCAGCTTGGGCGGCAATGAGCAGTTCTTC. Its translation is CASSLGGNEQFF. This sequence joins TRBV5-8 and TRBJ2-1; the D is unclear. The V end lost 0 bases, the J end lost 6 bases, and 4 bases lay between the germline ends. Germline V gene data show CDR1 as SGHTS and CDR2 as YDEGEE. The CDR3 sequence is 12 residues long.